This T cell receptor (beta chain) was found in a study of OX40 agonist ivuxolimab in advanced cancers. General study results and limits: In the 0.1-3.0 mg/kg groups, partial responders showed among the lowest expansion.

This clone was detected once. The antigen remains undetermined. J was trimmed by 8 bases and V by 2 bases; bases with no gene match: 12. Per the germline V gene, CDR1 is MNHEY and CDR2 is SMNVEV (reference sequence). The CDR3 covers 16 residues. The assay was immunoSEQ multiplex PCR, and TCRdb's table has in-frame clones only and misses some. The sample records about 73,000 clones, 85% to 90% being singletons. The chain joins TRBV27 to TRBJ2-1, with 7 bases fitting TRBD1. The receptor's source is an adult with an advanced solid tumor such as melanoma, head and neck, liver or kidney cancer. Sequenced here: CD4+ or CD8+ T cells sorted from blood, sampled in a trial of the OX40 agonist ivuxolimab. The CDR3 is CASSLRLRQGTHEQFF. CDR3 nucleotides: TGTGCCAGCAGTTTACGGTTGAGACAGGGAACCCATGAGCAGTTCTTC.